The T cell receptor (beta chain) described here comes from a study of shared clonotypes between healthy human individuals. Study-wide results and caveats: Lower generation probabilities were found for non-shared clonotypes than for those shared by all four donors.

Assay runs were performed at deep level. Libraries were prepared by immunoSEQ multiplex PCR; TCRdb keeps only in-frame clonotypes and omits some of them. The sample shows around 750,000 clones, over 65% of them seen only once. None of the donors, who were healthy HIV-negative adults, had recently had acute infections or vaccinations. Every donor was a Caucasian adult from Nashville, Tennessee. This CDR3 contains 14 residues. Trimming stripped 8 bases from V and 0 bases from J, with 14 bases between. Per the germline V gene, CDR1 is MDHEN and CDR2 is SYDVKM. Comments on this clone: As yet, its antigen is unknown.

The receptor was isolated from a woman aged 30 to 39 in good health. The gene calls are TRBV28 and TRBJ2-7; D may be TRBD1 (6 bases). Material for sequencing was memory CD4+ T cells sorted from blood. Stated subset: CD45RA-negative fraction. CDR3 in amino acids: CASLGQGISYEQYF. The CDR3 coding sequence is TGTGCCAGCCTGGGGCAGGGGATCTCCTACGAGCAGTACTTC.